This T cell receptor beta chain emerged from a study of blood T cell repertoires in COVID-19. Study-level background: The analysed material was cDNA or gDNA that came from T cells, B-cell-depleted T cells, or PBMCs.

Authors' analysis steps: Amplifying reference gene primers gave estimates of nucleated cell counts. The repertoire was sequenced with immunoSEQ multiplex PCR; TCRdb's copy has only in-frame clones and lacks some. That table furnishes V, J and clone size, whereas the DNA furnished D and trimming. The data hold approximately 180,000 clones, with approximately 85% observed a single time. Germline CDR1 LNHDA, CDR2 SQIVND (reference sequence). The V end was cut by 5 bases, the J end by 0 bases, with 13 bases between. The CDR3 totals 16 residues. This receptor was identified in a man between 60 and 70 years old with acute or convalescent COVID-19. This chain joins TRBV19 and TRBJ2-2; D not certain. The material sequenced was peripheral blood. This CDR3 is CASSGQPPANTGELFF. The CDR3 DNA reads TGTGCCAGTAGTGGCCAACCCCCAGCGAACACCGGGGAGCTGTTTTTT.